The present TCR beta chain was sequenced within a study of blood T cell repertoires in COVID-19. Study summary: PBMCs, B-cell-depleted T cells, or T cells were the source of the cDNA or gDNA that made up the material.

Measured with immunoSEQ multiplex PCR; TCRdb has only the in-frame clones, and not every one. The sample contains about 190,000 clones, more than 65% of which appear only once. Residents of about two dozen US areas, aged roughly 18 to 89 years, made up the participants. CDR1 LNHDA and CDR2 SQIVND come from the germline V gene (reference sequence). The CDR3 contains 15 residues. The ends were cut back, 3 bases at V and 0 bases at J, with 9 bases in the middle. The sequenced material came from PBMCs or T cells enriched from blood (not recorded which). This chain connects TRBV19 to TRBJ1-3; perhaps TRBD1 as D (5 bases). This TCR derives from a woman between 50 and 59 years old with acute COVID-19. In DNA, the CDR3 is TGTGCCAGTAGTATTGGTGACAGCTCTGGAAACACCATATATTTT. This translates into CASSIGDSSGNTIYF.